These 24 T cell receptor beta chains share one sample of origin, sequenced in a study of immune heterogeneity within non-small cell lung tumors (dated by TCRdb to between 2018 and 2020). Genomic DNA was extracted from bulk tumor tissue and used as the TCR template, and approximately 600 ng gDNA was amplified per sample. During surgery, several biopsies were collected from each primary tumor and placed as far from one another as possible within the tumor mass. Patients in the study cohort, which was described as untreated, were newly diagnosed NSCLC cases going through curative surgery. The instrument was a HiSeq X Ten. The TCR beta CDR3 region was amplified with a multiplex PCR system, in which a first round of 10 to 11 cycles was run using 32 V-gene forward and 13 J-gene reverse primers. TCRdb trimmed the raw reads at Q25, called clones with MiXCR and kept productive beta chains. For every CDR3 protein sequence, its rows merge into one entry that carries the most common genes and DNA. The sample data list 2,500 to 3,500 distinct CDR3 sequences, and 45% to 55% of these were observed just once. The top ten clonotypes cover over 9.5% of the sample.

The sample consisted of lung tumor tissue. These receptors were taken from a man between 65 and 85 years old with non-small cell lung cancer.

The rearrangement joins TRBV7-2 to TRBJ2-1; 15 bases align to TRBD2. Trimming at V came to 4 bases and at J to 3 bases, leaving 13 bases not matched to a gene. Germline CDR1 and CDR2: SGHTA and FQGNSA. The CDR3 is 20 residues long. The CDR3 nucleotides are TGTGCCAGCAGCTACGGGACTAGCGGGAGGTACCGAATTTTCTACAATGAGCAGTTCTTC. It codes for CASSYGTSGRYRIFYNEQFF.

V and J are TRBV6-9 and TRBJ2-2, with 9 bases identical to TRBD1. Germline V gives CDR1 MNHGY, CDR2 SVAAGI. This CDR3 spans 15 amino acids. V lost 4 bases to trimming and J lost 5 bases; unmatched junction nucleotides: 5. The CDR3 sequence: CASSSDRGGTGELFF. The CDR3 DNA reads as TGTGCCAGCAGTTCCGACAGGGGGGGGACCGGGGAGCTGTTTTTT.

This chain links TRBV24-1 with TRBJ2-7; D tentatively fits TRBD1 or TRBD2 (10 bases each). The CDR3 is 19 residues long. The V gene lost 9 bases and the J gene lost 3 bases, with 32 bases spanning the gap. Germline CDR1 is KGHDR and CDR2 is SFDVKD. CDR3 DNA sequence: TGTGCCACCCCCCGACAGGGGGCTAGCGGGAGTAGGCTTTACTACGAGCAGTACTTC. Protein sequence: CATPRQGASGSRLYYEQYF.

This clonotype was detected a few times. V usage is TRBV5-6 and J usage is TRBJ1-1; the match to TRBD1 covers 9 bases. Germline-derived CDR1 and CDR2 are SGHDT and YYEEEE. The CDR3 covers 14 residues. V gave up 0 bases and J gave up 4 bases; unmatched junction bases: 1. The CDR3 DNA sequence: TGTGCCAGCAGCTTGGGGGACAGGGCCACTGAAGCTTTCTTT. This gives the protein CASSLGDRATEAFF. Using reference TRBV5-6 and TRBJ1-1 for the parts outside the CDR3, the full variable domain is DAGVTQSPTHLIKTRGQQVTLRCSPKSGHDTVSWYQQALGQGPQFIFQYYEEEERQRGNFPDRFSGHQFPNYSSELNVNALLLGDSALYLCASSLGDRATEAFFGQGTRLTVV.

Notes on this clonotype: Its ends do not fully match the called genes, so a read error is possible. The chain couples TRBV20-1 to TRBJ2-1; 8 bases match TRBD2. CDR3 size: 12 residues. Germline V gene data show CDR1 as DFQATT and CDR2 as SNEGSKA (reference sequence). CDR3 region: CSARDLGTRNLF. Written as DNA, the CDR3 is TGCAGTGCTAGAGATCTCGGGACTAGAAACCTCTTC.

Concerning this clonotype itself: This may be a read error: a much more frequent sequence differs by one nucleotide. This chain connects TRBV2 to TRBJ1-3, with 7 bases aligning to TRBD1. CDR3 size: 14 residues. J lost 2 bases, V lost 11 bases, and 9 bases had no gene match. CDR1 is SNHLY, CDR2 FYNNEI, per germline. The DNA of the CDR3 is TGTGCCCCCAGGGGGGGGCAGACTGGAAACACCATATATTTT. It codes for CAPRGGQTGNTIYF.

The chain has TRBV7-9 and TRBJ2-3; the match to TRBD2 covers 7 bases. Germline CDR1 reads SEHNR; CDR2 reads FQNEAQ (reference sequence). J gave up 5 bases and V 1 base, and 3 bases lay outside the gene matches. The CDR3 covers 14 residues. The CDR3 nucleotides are TGTGCCAGCAGCTTAGGGAGCGGGAAAGATACGCAGTATTTT. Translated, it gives CASSLGSGKDTQYF.

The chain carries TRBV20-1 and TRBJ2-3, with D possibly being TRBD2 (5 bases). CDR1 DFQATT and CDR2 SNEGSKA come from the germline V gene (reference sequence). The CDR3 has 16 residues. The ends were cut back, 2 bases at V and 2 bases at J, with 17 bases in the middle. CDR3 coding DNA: TGCAGTGCTAGAAAAAGAGGGTTGCAGTTCACAGATACGCAGTATTTT. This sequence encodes CSARKRGLQFTDTQYF.

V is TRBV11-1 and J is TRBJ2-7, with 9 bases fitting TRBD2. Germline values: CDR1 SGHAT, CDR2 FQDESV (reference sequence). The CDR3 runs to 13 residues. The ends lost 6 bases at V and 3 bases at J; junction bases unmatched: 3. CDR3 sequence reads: CASRASGIYEQYF. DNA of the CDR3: TGTGCCAGCAGGGCTAGCGGGATCTACGAGCAGTACTTC.

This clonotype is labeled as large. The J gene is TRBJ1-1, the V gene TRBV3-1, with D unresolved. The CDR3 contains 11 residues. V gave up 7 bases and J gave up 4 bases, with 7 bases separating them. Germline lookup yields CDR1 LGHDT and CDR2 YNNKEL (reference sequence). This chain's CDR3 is CASNRGTEAFF. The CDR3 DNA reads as TGTGCCAGCAACCGGGGCACTGAAGCTTTCTTT.

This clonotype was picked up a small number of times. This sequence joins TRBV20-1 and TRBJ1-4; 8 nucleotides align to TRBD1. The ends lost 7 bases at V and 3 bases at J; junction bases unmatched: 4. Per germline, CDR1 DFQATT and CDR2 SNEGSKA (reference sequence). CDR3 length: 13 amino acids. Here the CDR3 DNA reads TGCAGTGTTCGACAGGGGTCTAATGAAAAACTGTTTTTT. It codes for CSVRQGSNEKLFF.

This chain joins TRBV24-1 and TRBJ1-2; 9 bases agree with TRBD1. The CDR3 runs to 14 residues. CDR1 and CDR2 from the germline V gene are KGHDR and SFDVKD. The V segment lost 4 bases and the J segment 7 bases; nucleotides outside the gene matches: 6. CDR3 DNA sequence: TGTGCCACCAGTGACGGACAGGGGTTGCGTGGCTACACCTTC. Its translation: CATSDGQGLRGYTF.

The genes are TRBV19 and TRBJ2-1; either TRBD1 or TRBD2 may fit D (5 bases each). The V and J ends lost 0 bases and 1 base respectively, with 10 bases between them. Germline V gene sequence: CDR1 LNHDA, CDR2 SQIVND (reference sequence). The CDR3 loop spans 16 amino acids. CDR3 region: CASSIEGELSYNEQFF. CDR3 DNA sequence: TGTGCCAGTAGTATAGAGGGGGAGCTTTCCTACAATGAGCAGTTCTTC. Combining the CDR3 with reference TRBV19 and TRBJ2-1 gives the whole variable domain DGGITQSPKYLFRKEGQNVTLSCEQNLNHDAMYWYRQDPGQGLRLIYYSQIVNDFQKGDIAEGYSVSREKKESFPLTVTSAQKNPTAFYLCASSIEGELSYNEQFFGPGTRLTVL.

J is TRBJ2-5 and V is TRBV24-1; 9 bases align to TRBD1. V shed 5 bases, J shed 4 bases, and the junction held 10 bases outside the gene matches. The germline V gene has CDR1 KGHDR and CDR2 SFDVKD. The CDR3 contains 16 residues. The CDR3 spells CATSVPGQGGVETQYF. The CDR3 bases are TGTGCCACCAGTGTCCCGGGACAGGGAGGAGTAGAGACCCAGTACTTC.

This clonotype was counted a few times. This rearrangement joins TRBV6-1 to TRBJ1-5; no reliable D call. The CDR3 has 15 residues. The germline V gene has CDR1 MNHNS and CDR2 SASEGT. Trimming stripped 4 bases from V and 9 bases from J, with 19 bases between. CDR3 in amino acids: CASSVGATPEWPQHF. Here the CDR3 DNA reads TGTGCCAGCAGTGTTGGTGCGACTCCCGAGTGGCCCCAGCATTTT.

The CDR3 reads CSVKGDFPYGYTF. CDR3 bases: TGCAGCGTTAAGGGTGATTTCCCCTATGGCTACACCTTC. This chain links TRBV29-1 with TRBJ1-2; D gene ambiguous. The V end was cut by 5 bases, the J end by 4 bases, with 14 bases between. The CDR3 has 13 amino acids. Germline CDR1 is SQVTM and CDR2 is ANQGSEA.

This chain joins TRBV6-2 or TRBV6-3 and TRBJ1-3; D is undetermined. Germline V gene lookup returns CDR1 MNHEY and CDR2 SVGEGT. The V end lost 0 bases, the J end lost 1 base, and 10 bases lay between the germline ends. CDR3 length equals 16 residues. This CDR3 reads CASSYSATTSGNTIYF. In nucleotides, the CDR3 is TGTGCCAGCAGTTACTCGGCGACAACGTCTGGAAACACCATATATTTT.

The CDR3 sequence: CASRLQGNEQFF. In DNA, the CDR3 is TGTGCCAGCCGGCTTCAGGGCAATGAGCAGTTCTTC. J is TRBJ2-1 and V is TRBV2, with D possibly matching TRBD1 (5 bases). Germline CDR1 and CDR2: SNHLY and FYNNEI. This CDR3 region has 12 residues. Trimming left V 8 bases short and J 6 bases short, with 11 bases between. The whole variable domain, remainder taken from reference TRBV2 and TRBJ2-1, is EPEVTQTPSHQVTQMGQEVILRCVPISNHLYFYWYRQILGQKVEFLVSFYNNEISEKSEIFDDQFSVERPDGSNFTLKIRSTKLEDSAMYFCASRLQGNEQFFGPGTRLTVL.

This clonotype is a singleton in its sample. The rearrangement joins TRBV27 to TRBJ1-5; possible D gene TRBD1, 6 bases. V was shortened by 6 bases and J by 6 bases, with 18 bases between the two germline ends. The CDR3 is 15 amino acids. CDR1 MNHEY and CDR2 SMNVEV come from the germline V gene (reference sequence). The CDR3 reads CASSFMGGGSQPQHF. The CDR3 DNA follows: TGTGCCAGCAGCTTCATGGGGGGGGGCAGTCAGCCCCAGCATTTT.

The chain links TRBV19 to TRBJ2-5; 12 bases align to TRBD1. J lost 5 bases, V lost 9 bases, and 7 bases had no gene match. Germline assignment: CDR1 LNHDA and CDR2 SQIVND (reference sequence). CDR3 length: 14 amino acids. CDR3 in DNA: TGTGCCAGCCGGGACAGGGGGCGCGGGGAGACCCAGTACTTC. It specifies CASRDRGRGETQYF.

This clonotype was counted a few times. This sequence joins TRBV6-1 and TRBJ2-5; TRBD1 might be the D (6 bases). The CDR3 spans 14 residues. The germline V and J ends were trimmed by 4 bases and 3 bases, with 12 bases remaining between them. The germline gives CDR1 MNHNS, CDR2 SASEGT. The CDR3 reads CASSARTEEETQYF. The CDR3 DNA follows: TGTGCCAGCAGTGCCCGGACAGAGGAAGAGACCCAGTACTTC.

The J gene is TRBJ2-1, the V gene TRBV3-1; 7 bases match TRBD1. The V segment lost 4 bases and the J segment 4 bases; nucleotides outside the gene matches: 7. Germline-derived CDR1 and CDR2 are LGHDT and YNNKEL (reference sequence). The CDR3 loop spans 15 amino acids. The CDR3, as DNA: TGTGCCAGCAGCCCACAGGGGCGACCTTACAATGAGCAGTTCTTC. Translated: CASSPQGRPYNEQFF.

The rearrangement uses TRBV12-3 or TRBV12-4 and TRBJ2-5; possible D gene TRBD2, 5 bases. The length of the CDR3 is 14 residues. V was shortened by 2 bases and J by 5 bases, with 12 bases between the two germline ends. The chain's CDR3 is CASSLSLAAETQYF. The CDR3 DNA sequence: TGTGCCAGCAGTTTAAGTCTAGCTGCGGAGACCCAGTACTTC.

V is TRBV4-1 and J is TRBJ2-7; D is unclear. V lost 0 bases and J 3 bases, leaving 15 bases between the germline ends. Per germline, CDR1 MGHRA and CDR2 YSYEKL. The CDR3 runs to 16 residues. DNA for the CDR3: TGCGCCAGCAGCCAAGATGTCAGGTTCACGGGCTACGAGCAGTACTTC. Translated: CASSQDVRFTGYEQYF.